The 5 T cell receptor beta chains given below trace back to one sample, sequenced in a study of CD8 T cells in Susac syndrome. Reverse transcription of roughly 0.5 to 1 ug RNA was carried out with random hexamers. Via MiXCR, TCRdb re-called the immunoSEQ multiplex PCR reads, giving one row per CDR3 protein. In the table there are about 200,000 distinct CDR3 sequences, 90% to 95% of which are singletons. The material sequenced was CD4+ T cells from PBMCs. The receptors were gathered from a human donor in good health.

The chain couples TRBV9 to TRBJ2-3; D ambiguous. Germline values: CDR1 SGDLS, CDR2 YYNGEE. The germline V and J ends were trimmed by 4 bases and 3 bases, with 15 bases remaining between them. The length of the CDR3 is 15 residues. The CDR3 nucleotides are TGTGCCAGCAGCCCCCGACCCCCAAGGACAGATACGCAGTATTTT. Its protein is CASSPRPPRTDTQYF.

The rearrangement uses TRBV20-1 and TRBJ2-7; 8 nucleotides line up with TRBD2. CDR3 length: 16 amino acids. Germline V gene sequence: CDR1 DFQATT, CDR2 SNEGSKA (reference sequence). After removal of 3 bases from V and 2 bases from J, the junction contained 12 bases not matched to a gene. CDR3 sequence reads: CSARLPSGGTTYEQYF. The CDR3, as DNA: TGCAGTGCTAGGTTGCCCAGCGGGGGTACTACCTACGAGCAGTACTTC.

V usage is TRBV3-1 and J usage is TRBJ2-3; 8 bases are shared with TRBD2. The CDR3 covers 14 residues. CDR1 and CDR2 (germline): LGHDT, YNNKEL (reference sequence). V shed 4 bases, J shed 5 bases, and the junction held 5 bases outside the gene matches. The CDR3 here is CASSRRGGQDTQYF. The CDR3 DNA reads TGTGCCAGCAGCCGCCGGGGGGGCCAAGATACGCAGTATTTT.

The CDR3 loop is CATSRDRGLYEQYV. CDR3 bases: TGTGCCACCAGCAGAGATCGTGGACTTTACGAGCAGTACGTC. The chain has TRBV15 and TRBJ2-7, with a weak D call TRBD2 (5 bases). This CDR3 is 14 amino acids long. The germline V gene has CDR1 LNHNV and CDR2 YYDKDF (reference sequence). Trimming stripped 0 bases from V and 4 bases from J, with 10 bases between.

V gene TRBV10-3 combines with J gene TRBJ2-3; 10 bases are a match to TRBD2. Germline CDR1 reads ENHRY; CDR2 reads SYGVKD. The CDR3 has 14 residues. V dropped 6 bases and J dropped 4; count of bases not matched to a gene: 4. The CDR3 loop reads CAIRSGGAPDTQYF. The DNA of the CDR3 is TGTGCCATCAGAAGCGGGGGGGCCCCAGATACGCAGTATTTT.